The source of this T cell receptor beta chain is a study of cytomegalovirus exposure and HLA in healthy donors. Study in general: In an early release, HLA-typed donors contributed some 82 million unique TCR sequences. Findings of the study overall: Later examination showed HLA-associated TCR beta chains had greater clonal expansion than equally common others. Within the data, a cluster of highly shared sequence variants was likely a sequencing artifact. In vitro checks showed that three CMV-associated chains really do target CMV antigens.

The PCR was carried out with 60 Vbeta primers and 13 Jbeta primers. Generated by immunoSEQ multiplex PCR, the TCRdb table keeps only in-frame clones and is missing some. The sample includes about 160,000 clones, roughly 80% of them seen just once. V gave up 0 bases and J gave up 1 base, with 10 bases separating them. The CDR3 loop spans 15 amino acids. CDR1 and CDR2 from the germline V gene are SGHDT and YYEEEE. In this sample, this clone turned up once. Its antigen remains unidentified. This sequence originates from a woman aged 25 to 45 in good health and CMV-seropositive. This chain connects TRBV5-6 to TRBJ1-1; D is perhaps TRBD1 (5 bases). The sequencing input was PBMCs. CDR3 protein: CASSLAAGGNTEAFF. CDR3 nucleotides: TGTGCCAGCAGCTTGGCCGCGGGGGGGAACACTGAAGCTTTCTTT.